This T cell receptor beta chain was profiled in a study of blood T cell repertoires in COVID-19 (dated by TCRdb to 2018 to 2020). Background for the entire study: Collaborator samples came from the United States, Italy and Spain and covered acute and convalescent phases of COVID-19. Sample metadata almost always included a de-identified subject ID, COVID-19 status, age in years and sex. The dataset comprised deeply sampled blood TCRbeta repertoires from subjects exposed to, actively infected with, or recovered from COVID-19. The repertoires were released in a freely available public database intended as a resource for research on the immune response to SARS-CoV-2. The material from the prospective study consisted of cDNA or gDNA derived from T cells, B-cell-depleted T cells, or PBMCs. Where available, HLA class I and class II types were obtained from metadata supplied by the sample provider rather than from assay-based typing. Samples were obtained from the ongoing ImmuneRACE study (first 160 participants) and from over 1,000 subjects provided by 6 global collaborators. General findings and caveats noted by the study authors: Clinical and demographic metadata were provided uncurated, with the amount varying by source and participant.

The immunoSEQ Assay, a bias-controlled multiplex PCR, was used to amplify TCRbeta CDR3 regions from genomic DNA. The authors' pipeline ran thus. The number of nucleated cells in each sample was estimated from the amplification of reference gene primers within the assay. Sequence reads were collapsed and filtered to measure the absolute abundance of every unique TCRbeta CDR3 rearrangement. Productive Simpson clonality was computed per sample as the square root of Simpson's diversity index over productive rearrangements. TCRdb obtained this table from immuneACCESS and retained in-frame rearrangements with V and J assigned. These tables miss some clones; where compared with another copy, unresolved V genes account for less than half of the shortfall, and the remainder is unexplained. V, J and clone size are taken as reported in that table, and D and trimming were inferred from the DNA itself. This sample holds just over 95,000 clones; roughly 87% were observed only once. Together, the top ten hold under 20% of the sample.

With regard to this clone: Its antigen remains unidentified. No base quality values were provided; no much bigger clone lies one nucleotide off.

Collaborating institutions collected whole blood in K2EDTA tubes following their own protocols. For TCRbeta analysis, collaborator samples were shipped as frozen whole blood, as isolated PBMCs, or as DNA extracted from either sample type. Via the germline V gene, CDR1 is SGHTA and CDR2 FQGNSA. The V and J ends are trimmed by 3 bases and 2 bases, leaving 10 bases between them. The CDR3, cysteine through phenylalanine, is 14 amino acids long. Only the CDR3 region is kept as DNA, spanning 42 bases read in frame from base 1. The origin of this receptor is a man older than 75 with acute or convalescent COVID-19. What was sequenced was peripheral blood. The rearrangement joined TRBV7-2 to TRBJ1-1, and perhaps TRBD1 as D gene, on 6 matching bases. The CDR3 reads as follows: CASSLAGDNTEAFF. The DNA reads as follows: TGTGCCAGCAGCTTGGCAGGGGATAACACTGAAGCTTTCTTT.